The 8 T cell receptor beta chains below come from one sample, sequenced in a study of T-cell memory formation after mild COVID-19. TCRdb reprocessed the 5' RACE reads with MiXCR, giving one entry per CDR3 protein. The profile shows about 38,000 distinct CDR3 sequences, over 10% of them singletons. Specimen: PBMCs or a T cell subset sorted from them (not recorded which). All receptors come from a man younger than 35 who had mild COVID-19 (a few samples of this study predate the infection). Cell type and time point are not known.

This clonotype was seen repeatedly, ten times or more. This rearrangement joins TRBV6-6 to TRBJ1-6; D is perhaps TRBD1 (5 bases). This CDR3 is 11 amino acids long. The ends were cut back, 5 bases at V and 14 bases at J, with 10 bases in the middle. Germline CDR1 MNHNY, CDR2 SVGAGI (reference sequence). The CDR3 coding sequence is TGTGCCAGCAGTCCAACAGGTACCCTCCACTTT. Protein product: CASSPTGTLHF.

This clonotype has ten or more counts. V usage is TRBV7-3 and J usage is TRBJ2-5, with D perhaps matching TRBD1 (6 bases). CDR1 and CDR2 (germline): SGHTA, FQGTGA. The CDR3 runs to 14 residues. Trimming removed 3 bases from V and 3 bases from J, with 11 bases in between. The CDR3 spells CASSFRGSKETQYF. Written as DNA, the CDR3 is TGTGCCAGCAGCTTCAGGGGATCTAAAGAGACCCAGTACTTC.

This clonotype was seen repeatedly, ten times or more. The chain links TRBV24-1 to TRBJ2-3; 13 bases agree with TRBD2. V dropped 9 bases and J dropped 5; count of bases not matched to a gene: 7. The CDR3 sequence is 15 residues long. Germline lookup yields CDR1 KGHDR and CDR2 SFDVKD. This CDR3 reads CATALTSGGVDTQYF. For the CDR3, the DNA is TGTGCCACCGCCCTTACTAGCGGGGGGGTAGATACGCAGTATTTT.

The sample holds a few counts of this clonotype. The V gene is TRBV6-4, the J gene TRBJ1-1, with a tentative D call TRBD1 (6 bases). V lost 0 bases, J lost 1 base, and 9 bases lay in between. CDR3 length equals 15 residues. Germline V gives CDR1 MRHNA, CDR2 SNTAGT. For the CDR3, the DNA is TGTGCCAGCAGTGACTCCCCGGACAGGAACACTGAAGCTTTCTTT. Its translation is CASSDSPDRNTEAFF.

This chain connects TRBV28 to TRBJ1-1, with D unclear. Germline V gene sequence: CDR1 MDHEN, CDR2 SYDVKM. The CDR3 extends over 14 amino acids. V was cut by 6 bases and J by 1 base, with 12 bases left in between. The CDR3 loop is CASSIGRPNTEAFF. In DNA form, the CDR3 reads TGTGCCAGCAGCATTGGGCGGCCGAACACTGAAGCTTTCTTT.

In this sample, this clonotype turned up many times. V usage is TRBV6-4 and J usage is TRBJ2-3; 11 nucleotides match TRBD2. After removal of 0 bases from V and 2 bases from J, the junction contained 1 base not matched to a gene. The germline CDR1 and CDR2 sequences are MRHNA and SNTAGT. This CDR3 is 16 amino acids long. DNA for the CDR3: TGTGCCAGCAGTGACTCTAGCGGGGGGGCCACAGATACGCAGTATTTT. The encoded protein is CASSDSSGGATDTQYF.

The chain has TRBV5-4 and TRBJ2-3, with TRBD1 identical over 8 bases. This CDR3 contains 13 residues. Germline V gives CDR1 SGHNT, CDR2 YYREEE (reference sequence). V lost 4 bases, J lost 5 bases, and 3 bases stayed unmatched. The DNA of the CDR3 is TGTGCCAGCAGCCCCGACAGGGGAGATACGCAGTATTTT. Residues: CASSPDRGDTQYF.

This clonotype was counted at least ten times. Here the CDR3 DNA reads TGTGCCACCAGCTTTGGGACAGGGAGCACAGATACGCAGTATTTT. Its protein product is CATSFGTGSTDTQYF. The chain combines TRBV15 with TRBJ2-3, with 9 bases fitting TRBD1. The J segment lost 0 bases and the V segment lost 5 bases, leaving 3 bases of the junction unmatched. CDR1 and CDR2 from the germline V gene are LNHNV and YYDKDF (reference sequence). There are 15 residues in the CDR3.